The 18 T cell receptor beta chains listed next were all sequenced from one sample in a study of blood T cells in healthy people across ages (dated by TCRdb to between 2014 and 2017). The library relied on 5' RACE. Sequenced on an Illumina HiSeq 2500. A second about 7 to 11 cycle PCR used a sample-barcoded 5' primer and a J-beta primer mix. TCRdb handled the public reads itself, with Q25 trimming in fastp and clone calling in MiXCR, and kept productive beta chains. Rows with one shared CDR3 protein collapse into an entry with the most common genes and DNA. Within this sample are roughly 1.5 million distinct CDR3 sequences, with approximately 42% of them counted one time only. Clones ranked in the top ten supply less than 5% of the sample. The sequencing sample was made of blood. These receptors were collected from a woman aged 18 to 35 in good health.

The chain uses TRBV6-5 and TRBJ1-2; D unresolved. Trimming shortened V by 6 bases and J by 4 bases, and 12 bases separated the two germline ends. This CDR3 has 13 residues. Per the germline V gene, CDR1 is MNHEY and CDR2 is SVGAGI. The CDR3 sequence: CASRVSSRYGYTF. As DNA, the CDR3 is TGTGCCAGCAGGGTCAGCTCGCGCTATGGCTACACCTTC.

This clonotype was counted a few times. This chain uses TRBV27 with TRBJ2-7; 8 nucleotides line up with TRBD2. The end of the DNA aligns better with TRBJ2-5, so the J call may be wrong. This CDR3 has 16 amino acids. From germline, CDR1 is MNHEY and CDR2 SMNVEV (reference sequence). CDR3 DNA: TGTGCCAGCAGTTTATCTCGCGGGGGGCTTCAAGAGACCCAGTACTTC. Translating gives CASSLSRGGLQETQYF.

This clonotype appeared a few times. V is TRBV4-1 and J is TRBJ2-1; 9 bases are shared with TRBD2. There are 18 residues in the CDR3. V was pared by 1 base and J by 0 bases, with 7 bases of the junction left unmatched. Germline V lookup: CDR1 MGHRA, CDR2 YSYEKL. The CDR3 is CASSQGAGGRASYNEQFF. In DNA, the CDR3 is TGCGCCAGCAGCCAAGGAGCGGGGGGAAGGGCCTCCTACAATGAGCAGTTCTTC.

This clonotype appeared a few times. The DNA for the CDR3 is TGTGCCAGCAGCCAAGAACCCCGACTCGGCGGCTACACCTTC. Its translation: CASSQEPRLGGYTF. The chain combines TRBV3-1 with TRBJ1-2; D gene ambiguous. This CDR3 has 14 amino acids. V was shortened by 0 bases and J by 8 bases, with 13 bases between the two germline ends. Germline V CDR1 and CDR2: LGHDT, YNNKEL (reference sequence).

The rearrangement links TRBV3-1 to TRBJ2-1; 7 bases agree with TRBD2. Germline CDR1 LGHDT, CDR2 YNNKEL (reference sequence). The CDR3 is 15 amino acids. Trimming took 8 bases from V and 5 from J; bases not matched to a gene: 12. The CDR3 loop reads CASRNWGRDDNEQFF. The CDR3 DNA follows: TGTGCCAGCCGGAACTGGGGGAGGGATGACAATGAGCAGTTCTTC.

This clonotype showed up just a few times. This chain joins TRBV12-3 or TRBV12-4 and TRBJ1-2; unclear D gene. Deletions cut 6 bases from V and 4 bases from J, with 15 bases between. The CDR3 has 14 residues. The CDR3 DNA follows: TGTGCCAGCAGCTTAAGCGGGGTACTCTATGGCTACACCTTC. Amino acid sequence: CASSLSGVLYGYTF.

In its sample, this clonotype was seen a few times. The gene calls are TRBV4-3 and TRBJ2-3; 11 nucleotides agree with TRBD2. The trim removed 6 bases at V and 2 bases at J, leaving 7 bases unmatched. The CDR3 is 16 residues long. Germline-derived CDR1 and CDR2 are LGHNA and YSLEER. The CDR3 reads CASSLATSGATDTQYF. The CDR3 DNA reads as TGCGCCAGCAGTCTAGCGACTAGCGGGGCCACAGATACGCAGTATTTT.

V is TRBV20-1 and J is TRBJ2-7; D is ambiguous. Trimming shortened V by 0 bases and J by 3 bases, and 9 bases separated the two germline ends. This CDR3 has 13 residues. Germline V gene data show CDR1 as DFQATT and CDR2 as SNEGSKA (reference sequence). The CDR3, as DNA: TGCAGTGCTAGAGAGGTCAGAAACTACGAGCAGTACTTC. Amino acids: CSAREVRNYEQYF.

The genes are TRBV7-9 and TRBJ1-1, with a tentative D call TRBD1 (5 bases). V was cut by 5 bases and J by 5 bases, with 15 bases left in between. Germline V gene sequence: CDR1 SEHNR, CDR2 FQNEAQ (reference sequence). This CDR3 contains 14 residues. CDR3 residues: CASSPVIGGTEAFF. The CDR3 nucleotides are TGTGCCAGCAGCCCAGTCATCGGGGGAACTGAAGCTTTCTTT.

This clonotype has just a few counts. This chain uses TRBV20-1 with TRBJ2-3; 9 positions match TRBD2. CDR1 is DFQATT, CDR2 SNEGSKA, per germline (reference sequence). The CDR3 covers 15 residues. Trimming cost V 3 bases and J 6 bases; bases outside gene matches: 10. The CDR3 DNA follows: TGCAGTGCTAGTTCGCGACTAGCGGCTGCTGATACGCAGTATTTT. Translating gives CSASSRLAAADTQYF.

The chain uses TRBV7-9 and TRBJ1-1; D might be TRBD1 (5 bases). This CDR3 is built from 14 residues. Trimming left V 6 bases short and J 4 bases short, with 15 bases between. The germline gives CDR1 SEHNR, CDR2 FQNEAQ (reference sequence). The CDR3 loop is CASRTSLGGTEAFF. DNA for the CDR3: TGTGCCAGCAGGACATCTTTGGGGGGCACTGAAGCTTTCTTT.

The V gene is TRBV12-3 or TRBV12-4, the J gene TRBJ2-7; D ambiguous. This CDR3 contains 12 residues. V shed 7 bases and J shed 3 bases, with 10 bases lying between them. DNA for the CDR3: TGTGCCAGCACCGAATGGAGCTACGAGCAGTACTTC. It yields the protein CASTEWSYEQYF.

The rearrangement joins TRBV12-3 or TRBV12-4 to TRBJ2-1, with 7 positions matching TRBD2. The CDR3 runs to 14 residues. The V gene end was trimmed by 1 base and the J gene end by 13 bases; junction bases not matched to a gene: 10. The CDR3 nucleotides are TGTGCCAGCAGTTTAGGCCCTGGGAGGGAGACCCAGTTCTTC. It translates to CASSLGPGRETQFF.

V gene TRBV2 combines with J gene TRBJ1-4, with D unclear. V lost 4 bases, J lost 8 bases, and 17 bases lay in between. The CDR3 has 15 amino acids. Germline V gives CDR1 SNHLY, CDR2 FYNNEI. The DNA for the CDR3 is TGTGCCAGCAGTGCCCGCCTAGACCCGGGCGAAAAACTGTTTTTT. Amino acid sequence: CASSARLDPGEKLFF.

The chain employs TRBV6-2 or TRBV6-3 and TRBJ2-5, with a possible D match to TRBD1 (5 bases). Between the trimmed V and J ends, which lost 5 bases and 0 bases, there was a span of 13 bases. The CDR3 is 15 amino acids. The germline CDR1 and CDR2 sequences are MNHEY and SVGEGT. The CDR3 is CASSRQSWYQETQYF. The CDR3 DNA is TGTGCCAGCAGTCGACAGTCTTGGTACCAAGAGACCCAGTACTTC.

The V gene is TRBV2, the J gene TRBJ2-1; no reliable D call. The germline V gene has CDR1 SNHLY and CDR2 FYNNEI. Trimming removed 6 bases from V and 0 bases from J, with 12 bases in between. The CDR3 consists of 15 residues. CDR3 DNA sequence: TGTGCCAGCAGACTTATATTTAGCTCCTACAATGAGCAGTTCTTC. It encodes CASRLIFSSYNEQFF.

In its sample, this clonotype was seen a few times. J is TRBJ2-7 and V is TRBV19, with a possible D match to TRBD2 (5 bases). Looked up from germline, CDR1 is LNHDA and CDR2 is SQIVND (reference sequence). V was shortened by 3 bases and J by 1 base, with 13 bases between the two germline ends. CDR3 length: 15 amino acids. In nucleotides, the CDR3 is TGTGCCAGTAGTATGAGGACTCAGAGTTCCTACGAGCAGTACTTC. It is translated as CASSMRTQSSYEQYF.

The J gene is TRBJ2-1, the V gene TRBV6-6; 10 bases map to TRBD1. Per the germline V gene, CDR1 is MNHNY and CDR2 is SVGAGI (reference sequence). The CDR3 spans 15 residues. Germline trimming cut 2 bases from V and 4 bases from J; bases unmatched to any gene: 2. CDR3 loop: CASSYGDRGYNEQFF. The CDR3 nucleotides read TGTGCCAGCAGTTACGGGGACAGGGGTTACAATGAGCAGTTCTTC.